These T cell receptor beta chains were read from a single sample in a study of blood T cell repertoires in COVID-19. The method was immunoSEQ multiplex PCR; TCRdb's version includes in-frame clones alone and lacks a portion of them. The sample has roughly 77,000 clones; roughly 90% are singletons. The specimen was peripheral blood. Receptor source: a man aged 45-60 years with active COVID-19. Each CDR3 is given with its conserved first and last residue. D genes are given only for firm matches. A clone size is listed for some rows: how often the clone was seen (once, few, many), or a class if it is expanded.

clone size	J gene	V gene	D gene	CDR3 DNA	CDR3 protein
NA	TRBJ2-2	TRBV7-6	NA	TGTGCCAGCAGCTTATATAGAGAAGCGAACACCGGGGAGCTGTTTTTT	CASSLYREANTGELFF
NA	TRBJ2-6	TRBV4-2	NA	TGTGCCAGCAGCCAAGGCGGCGCTGGGGCCAACGTCCTGACTTTC	CASSQGGAGANVLTF
NA	TRBJ2-1	TRBV2	TRBD1	TGTGCCAGCATTCCGAGGACAGGGGAAGGTGAGCAGTTCTTC	CASIPRTGEGEQFF
NA	TRBJ2-5	TRBV28	NA	TGTGCCAGCAGTTGGGGGGGCCCCAAGACCCAGTACTTC	CASSWGGPKTQYF
NA	TRBJ2-5	TRBV5-4	NA	TGTGCCAGCCACTCCCGGGACTTACAAGAGACCCAGTACTTC	CASHSRDLQETQYF
NA	TRBJ2-7	TRBV18	TRBD1	TGTGCCAGCTCACTCCCGGGACAGGGCCGCTACGAGCAGTACTTC	CASSLPGQGRYEQYF
once	TRBJ2-7	TRBV29-1	NA	TGCAGCGTTGGACAGTTTAAGGGCGAGCAGTACTTC	CSVGQFKGEQYF
once	TRBJ2-1	TRBV3-1/TRBV3-2	NA	TGTGCCAGCAGCCCCAACCGGAGGGCGGCTGAGCAGTTCTTC	CASSPNRRAAEQFF
NA	TRBJ2-7	TRBV15	TRBD1	TGTGCCACCAGCAGAGACGGACTGGGACAGAACTCCTACGAGCAGTACTTC	CATSRDGLGQNSYEQYF
NA	TRBJ2-3	TRBV29-1	TRBD1	TGCAGCGTAACAGGGGGCGGGAATACGCAGTATTTT	CSVTGGGNTQYF
NA	TRBJ1-5	TRBV19	NA	TGTGCCAGTAGTATAAGAGGGTCCCAGCATTTT	CASSIRGSQHF
NA	TRBJ1-1	TRBV7-8	NA	TGTGCCAGCAGCACCGACAGCACTGAAGCTTTCTTT	CASSTDSTEAFF
NA	TRBJ1-2	TRBV4-3	NA	TGCGCCAGCAGCCAATCCGGTCAGGGTGGCTACACCTTC	CASSQSGQGGYTF
NA	TRBJ2-3	TRBV2	TRBD1	TGTGCCAGTAGATCGGGACAGACCATCACAGATACGCAGTATTTT	CASRSGQTITDTQYF
NA	TRBJ2-3	TRBV12-3/TRBV12-4	NA	TGTGCCAGCGGCAAGAAAGCAGATACGCAGTATTTT	CASGKKADTQYF
NA	TRBJ1-1	TRBV5-6	NA	TGTGCCAGCAGCTTGGCCAGCGGGGTGAACACTGAAGCTTTCTTT	CASSLASGVNTEAFF
NA	TRBJ1-3	TRBV25-1	TRBD1	TGTGCCAGCAGGGGACAGGGTTTTATTGGAAACACCATATATTTT	CASRGQGFIGNTIYF
NA	TRBJ2-7	TRBV5-5	NA	TGTGCCAGCAGCTTGAGGGGGAGAACCTACGAGCAGTACTTC	CASSLRGRTYEQYF
NA	TRBJ2-7	TRBV11-1	TRBD1	TGTGCCAGCAGCTTAGTCGGGACAGCCGAGCAGTACTTC	CASSLVGTAEQYF
NA	TRBJ1-4	TRBV6-5	NA	TGTGCCAGCAGTAGGACAGTCAGTAATGAAAAACTGTTTTTT	CASSRTVSNEKLFF
NA	TRBJ2-3	TRBV5-8	TRBD2	TGTGCCAGCAGCTTGAGCGGGAGAGGAATAGATACGCAGTATTTT	CASSLSGRGIDTQYF
NA	TRBJ1-2	TRBV5-6	NA	TGTGCCAGCAGCTTGGGCCACGAACTTAACTATGGCTACACCTTC	CASSLGHELNYGYTF
few	TRBJ2-4	TRBV5-1	TRBD1	TGCGCCAGCAGGGACGGGACAGGGCCGCTTCGGGCCAAAAACATTCAGTACTTC	CASRDGTGPLRAKNIQYF
NA	TRBJ1-4	TRBV28	TRBD1	TGTGCCAGCAGTTTATGGGGCGGACAGGGGGCGTCTAATGAAAAACTGTTTTTT	CASSLWGGQGASNEKLFF
NA	TRBJ2-1	TRBV10-3	NA	TGTGCCATCAGTGAGTCGCCGGGAGATCTCAATGAGCAGTTCTTC	CAISESPGDLNEQFF
few	TRBJ1-6	TRBV3-1/TRBV3-2	TRBD1	TGTGCCAGCAGGTACGGGACAGATAATTCACCCCTCCACTTT	CASRYGTDNSPLHF
NA	TRBJ1-5	TRBV4-1	NA	TGCGCCAGCAGCCAAGACCCCGTAACCTTCTACCCCCAGCATTTT	CASSQDPVTFYPQHF
NA	TRBJ2-5	TRBV7-6	TRBD1	TGTGCCAGCAGCCGAACGAAGCGGACAGGGGATGTAGAGACCCAGTACTTC	CASSRTKRTGDVETQYF
NA	TRBJ2-3	TRBV27	TRBD1	TGTGCCAGCAGTTCCCAACGTCCCGGGACAGGGGGAAAAGCGGATACGCAGTATTTT	CASSSQRPGTGGKADTQYF
NA	TRBJ2-7	TRBV12-3/TRBV12-4	NA	TGTGCCAGCAGTTTATCACTCCCCTACGAGCAGTACTTC	CASSLSLPYEQYF
NA	TRBJ2-1	TRBV5-1	TRBD1	TGCGCCAGCAGCTTAGGGACAGGACGATACAATGAGCAGTTCTTC	CASSLGTGRYNEQFF
NA	TRBJ1-4	TRBV7-8	NA	TGTGCCAGCAGACCCTTGGGGGGGGCGGCTGAAAAACTGTTTTTT	CASRPLGGAAEKLFF
NA	TRBJ2-7	TRBV30	TRBD2	TGTGCCTGGAGTACCGGGGGGGCGAACGAGCAGTACTTC	CAWSTGGANEQYF
NA	TRBJ2-7	TRBV5-1	NA	TGCGCCAGCAGCTTGGACAGGGCGGGCTACGAGCAGTACTTC	CASSLDRAGYEQYF
NA	TRBJ1-1	TRBV10-3	NA	TGTGCCATCAGCGGCGCGGGGCGAGCTTTGAACACTGAAGCTTTCTTT	CAISGAGRALNTEAFF
NA	TRBJ1-1	TRBV29-1	NA	TGCAGCGTGAAGTCTACCTCGATGAACACTGAAGCTTTCTTT	CSVKSTSMNTEAFF
NA	TRBJ1-2	TRBV7-2	TRBD1	TGTGCCAGCAGCCTTAGTCCGGGACAGGGGAGGGGGATTTCCTATGGCTACACCTTC	CASSLSPGQGRGISYGYTF
NA	TRBJ2-1	TRBV29-1	NA	TGCAGCGTCAAGCAAACAGCGCAGTTCTTC	CSVKQTAQFF
NA	TRBJ1-2	TRBV6-5	TRBD1	TGTGCCAGCAGGGACAGGGGGCTGCATGGCTACACCTTC	CASRDRGLHGYTF
NA	TRBJ2-2	TRBV18	NA	TGTGCCAGCTCACCACGTGAGGGGGACACCGGGGAGCTGTTTTTT	CASSPREGDTGELFF
few	TRBJ2-5	TRBV2	TRBD1	TGTGCCAGCAGACGCACAGGGGTTGGTATTTGGGAGACCCAGTACTTC	CASRRTGVGIWETQYF
NA	TRBJ2-7	TRBV9	NA	TGTGCCAGCAGCGTTGACGGGGGAACCCCTGGCGAGCAGTACTTC	CASSVDGGTPGEQYF
NA	TRBJ2-3	TRBV5-1	NA	TGCGCCAGCAGCTCGAGCACAGATACGCAGTATTTT	CASSSSTDTQYF
few	TRBJ1-2	TRBV5-4	NA	TGTGCCAGCAGCTTGTCTACGTCGGGCTACACCTTC	CASSLSTSGYTF
NA	TRBJ2-1	TRBV6-2/TRBV6-3	TRBD2	TGTGCCAGCAGTTACCCCTCTCGGGGGGGATCCTACAATGAGCAGTTCTTC	CASSYPSRGGSYNEQFF
NA	TRBJ1-2	TRBV6-5	TRBD1	TGTGCCAGCAGTCTTGGACAGGGCTCGGGGTATGGCTACACCTTC	CASSLGQGSGYGYTF
once	TRBJ1-4	TRBV9	TRBD1	TGTGCCAGCAGCGTAGAGGGACAGGGGAGGGAAAAACTGTTTTTT	CASSVEGQGREKLFF
NA	TRBJ2-7	TRBV30	NA	TGTGCCTGGAGTGTACCTCAGGGTGTCCACGAGCAGTACTTC	CAWSVPQGVHEQYF
NA	TRBJ1-2	TRBV5-4	NA	TGTGCCAGCAGATTCACCGGAGGGAACTATGGCTACACCTTC	CASRFTGGNYGYTF
NA	TRBJ1-3	TRBV29-1	NA	TGCAGCGTAGTACAGATCTCTGGAAACACCATATATTTT	CSVVQISGNTIYF
NA	TRBJ2-3	TRBV7-7	TRBD2	TGTGCTAGCAGCCCGACTAGCGGGGGGGCAGATACGCAGTATTTT	CASSPTSGGADTQYF
NA	TRBJ1-2	TRBV28	NA	TGTGCCAGCAGTCCCCGGGGGGCCTCTAACTATGGCTACACCTTC	CASSPRGASNYGYTF
NA	TRBJ2-1	TRBV29-1	TRBD2	TGCAGCGTTGGTGGGAGGGCCTACTATGAGCAGTTCTTC	CSVGGRAYYEQFF
NA	TRBJ2-5	TRBV2	NA	TGTGCCAGCAGTGAATTTGGGACACAGCAAGAGACCCAGTACTTC	CASSEFGTQQETQYF
few	TRBJ2-3	TRBV7-2	NA	TGTGCCAGCAGCTTAGGGCTAGCGTTCACAGATACGCAGTATTTT	CASSLGLAFTDTQYF
few	TRBJ2-5	TRBV5-1	NA	TGCGCCAGCAGCTTTGCAGAACAAGAGACCCAGTACTTC	CASSFAEQETQYF
NA	TRBJ1-5	TRBV9	TRBD1	TGTGCCAGCAGCTCGGGACAGGGAACCAATCAGCCCCAGCATTTT	CASSSGQGTNQPQHF